Listed below are T cell receptor beta chains from one sample, sequenced in a study of PD-L1 blockade in urothelial cancer. Profiling relied on immunoSEQ multiplex PCR, and the TCRdb table lists in-frame clones only, not all of them. The sample records roughly 120,000 clones, around nine tenths being singletons. The sample consisted of PBMCs, taken around atezolizumab (anti-PD-L1) treatment. Every receptor here comes from a man aged 55 to 69 with urothelial cancer. The CDR3 runs from the conserved cysteine through the conserved F or W. A D gene is named only where the DNA matches it firmly. A row's size may be missing; if present it is once, few, many or a size class.

d_call clone_size j_call v_call cdr3_aa cdr3_nt
TRBD2 NA TRBJ2-1 TRBV27 CASSLRTSGGLSSYNEQFF TGTGCCAGCAGTTTGAGAACTAGCGGGGGTCTGAGCTCCTACAATGAGCAGTTCTTC
TRBD1 NA TRBJ2-5 TRBV11-2 CASTTGGGSETQYF TGTGCCAGTACGACAGGGGGCGGTTCGGAGACCCAGTACTTC
NA NA TRBJ2-5 TRBV6-1 CASNRGTQETQYF TGTGCCAGCAATCGGGGGACGCAAGAGACCCAGTACTTC
NA NA TRBJ1-4 TRBV6-6 CASSYSAGATNEKLFF TGTGCCAGCAGTTATTCTGCAGGGGCAACTAATGAAAAACTGTTTTTT
NA NA TRBJ2-7 TRBV2 CASSEEGPYEQYF TGTGCCAGCAGTGAGGAGGGCCCCTACGAGCAGTACTTC
TRBD2 NA TRBJ2-3 TRBV12-5 CASGLVAGVTDTQYF TGTGCTAGTGGTTTGGTAGCGGGAGTAACAGATACGCAGTATTTT
NA NA TRBJ1-5 TRBV5-1 CASSLGGDQPQHF TGCGCCAGCAGCTTAGGGGGGGATCAGCCCCAGCATTTT
NA NA TRBJ1-6 TRBV5-4 CASSQELYNSPLHF TGTGCCAGCAGTCAAGAGCTCTATAATTCACCCCTCCACTTT
NA NA TRBJ2-5 TRBV10-1 CASSEQVQETQYF TGCGCCAGCAGTGAACAGGTTCAAGAGACCCAGTACTTC
NA NA TRBJ2-1 TRBV11-2 CASSLPRQDYNEQFF TGTGCCAGCAGCCTACCCCGGCAGGACTACAATGAGCAGTTCTTC
TRBD2 NA TRBJ2-1 TRBV25-1 CASSQFSGDSNEQFF TGTGCCAGCAGCCAGTTTAGCGGGGATAGCAATGAGCAGTTCTTC
TRBD2 NA TRBJ2-5 TRBV11-2 CASTNNGSGNQETQYF TGTGCCAGCACCAATAACGGGAGCGGGAATCAAGAGACCCAGTACTTC
TRBD1 once TRBJ2-1 TRBV9 CASRPGQGIGEQFF TGTGCCAGCAGACCCGGACAGGGGATCGGTGAGCAGTTCTTC
NA NA TRBJ2-6 TRBV27 CASTAKRGGGANVLTF TGTGCCAGCACCGCTAAGAGAGGGGGTGGGGCCAACGTCCTGACTTTC
TRBD1 NA TRBJ2-3 TRBV6-5 CASSRDRGPDTQYF TGTGCCAGCAGCCGGGACAGGGGGCCCGATACGCAGTATTTT
NA NA TRBJ2-7 TRBV10-3 CAISEADNYEQYF TGTGCCATCAGTGAGGCGGACAACTACGAGCAGTACTTC
NA NA TRBJ2-7 TRBV28 CASTIADRYYEQYF TGTGCCAGCACCATCGCCGACAGATACTACGAGCAGTACTTC
TRBD1 NA TRBJ2-7 TRBV4-3 CASSPGQDYEQYF TGCGCCAGCAGCCCTGGACAGGACTACGAGCAGTACTTC
TRBD2 NA TRBJ2-1 TRBV7-6 CASSLVGSGGTSSYNEQFF TGTGCCAGCAGCTTAGTGGGTAGCGGGGGGACGAGCTCCTACAATGAGCAGTTCTTC
NA NA TRBJ1-2 TRBV2 CASSEVDSSLRYTF TGTGCCAGCAGTGAGGTGGACAGCTCTCTTCGCTACACCTTC
NA NA TRBJ2-1 TRBV11-2 CASSAGTSYNEQFF TGTGCCAGCAGCGCCGGGACTTCCTACAATGAGCAGTTCTTC
NA NA TRBJ2-3 TRBV11-1 CASSFTATSSTDTQYF TGTGCCAGCAGTTTTACAGCCACTTCTAGCACAGATACGCAGTATTTT
TRBD2 once TRBJ2-1 TRBV28 CASLTSGVHDEQFF TGTGCCAGCCTAACTAGCGGTGTACACGATGAGCAGTTCTTC
TRBD1 NA TRBJ2-1 TRBV7-3 CASSLRDRGPYNEQFF TGTGCCAGCAGCCTCCGAGACAGGGGGCCTTACAATGAGCAGTTCTTC
TRBD1 NA TRBJ1-2 TRBV9 CASSVVEGQGLRGYTF TGTGCCAGCAGCGTAGTCGAAGGACAGGGACTCCGTGGCTACACCTTC
NA NA TRBJ2-3 TRBV5-1 CASSRTGVDTQYF TGCGCCAGCAGTCGAACAGGAGTAGATACGCAGTATTTT
NA NA TRBJ1-1 TRBV19 CASSMAGIEAFF TGTGCCAGTAGTATGGCCGGGATTGAAGCTTTCTTT
NA few TRBJ2-2 TRBV27 CASSLLGGPGGELFF TGTGCCAGCAGTTTGTTGGGGGGGCCTGGCGGGGAGCTGTTTTTT
TRBD1 NA TRBJ1-5 TRBV19 CASSIAQGRNQPQHF TGTGCCAGTAGTATAGCACAGGGGCGCAATCAGCCCCAGCATTTT
NA NA TRBJ1-1 TRBV28 CASISQTDLRAFF TGTGCCAGCATATCGCAGACAGACCTTAGGGCTTTCTTT
TRBD1 NA TRBJ2-5 TRBV4-1 CASSQVQLGQQETQYF TGCGCCAGCAGCCAAGTCCAACTGGGACAGCAAGAGACCCAGTACTTC
NA NA TRBJ2-1 TRBV7-6 CASSLFVSSEHNEQFF TGTGCCAGCAGCTTATTCGTGTCTAGCGAGCACAATGAGCAGTTCTTC
NA few TRBJ2-7 TRBV5-5 CASSLGPATTYEQYF TGTGCCAGCAGCTTGGGGCCAGCGACTACCTACGAGCAGTACTTC
TRBD1 NA TRBJ1-2 TRBV4-2 CASSQEWGQATYGYTF TGTGCCAGCAGCCAAGAGTGGGGACAGGCGACCTATGGCTACACCTTC
TRBD1 NA TRBJ2-1 TRBV5-5 CASSLFGTGVEEQFF TGTGCCAGCAGCTTGTTCGGGACAGGGGTGGAGGAGCAGTTCTTC
NA NA TRBJ2-1 TRBV28 CASSLTGTHDNEQFF TGTGCCAGCAGTTTAACAGGGACCCATGACAATGAGCAGTTCTTC
TRBD2 NA TRBJ2-1 TRBV4-2 CASSLGLADPNEQFF TGTGCCAGCAGCCTGGGACTAGCGGACCCCAATGAGCAGTTCTTC
NA once TRBJ2-7 TRBV19 CASSIYEEQYF TGTGCCAGTAGTATATATGAGGAGCAGTACTTC
NA NA TRBJ1-6 TRBV5-6 CASSFRGSLSPLHF TGTGCCAGCAGCTTTAGGGGCAGTCTTTCACCCCTCCACTTT
TRBD1 NA TRBJ1-3 TRBV5-6 CASSVPGQVSGNTIYF TGTGCCAGCAGCGTTCCGGGACAGGTCTCTGGAAACACCATATATTTT
TRBD1 NA TRBJ1-2 TRBV5-5 CASGHDRGLLGYTF TGTGCCAGCGGCCATGACAGGGGGCTTTTGGGCTACACCTTC
NA NA TRBJ1-5 TRBV23-1 CASSQSRSGFGQPQHF TGCGCCAGCAGTCAATCGCGCTCGGGGTTTGGGCAGCCCCAGCATTTT
NA once TRBJ2-6 TRBV5-5 CASRSAGSGANVLTF TGTGCCAGCAGGAGCGCAGGGTCTGGGGCCAACGTCCTGACTTTC
NA NA TRBJ2-5 TRBV28 CASSLSPGKAWGFWTQYF TGTGCCAGCAGTTTATCCCCGGGGAAGGCCTGGGGATTTTGGACCCAGTACTTC
TRBD2 NA TRBJ2-5 TRBV5-6 CASISWGLAGVKTQYF TGTGCCAGCATATCTTGGGGACTAGCGGGAGTGAAGACCCAGTACTTC
TRBD2 NA TRBJ2-2 TRBV7-9 CASSPGGTSRTGELFF TGTGCCAGCAGTCCAGGTGGGACTAGCCGTACCGGGGAGCTGTTTTTT
TRBD1 NA TRBJ2-7 TRBV5-5 CASSTTGRYEQYF TGTGCCAGCAGCACGACAGGGCGGTACGAGCAGTACTTC
NA NA TRBJ1-5 TRBV6-6 CASSPPGNQPQHF TGTGCCAGCAGCCCCCCCGGCAATCAGCCCCAGCATTTT
NA few TRBJ2-2 TRBV14 CASSQASPGELFF TGTGCCAGCAGCCAAGCGTCCCCCGGGGAGCTGTTTTTT
TRBD1 NA TRBJ2-2 TRBV19 CASQGAGFTGELFF TGTGCCAGTCAGGGGGCCGGGTTCACCGGGGAGCTGTTTTTT
TRBD1 NA TRBJ1-1 TRBV6-5 CASSSGQGRTEAFF TGTGCCAGCAGTTCCGGACAGGGGAGGACTGAAGCTTTCTTT
NA NA TRBJ2-1 TRBV25-1 CASSRGGAYNEQFF TGTGCCAGCAGTCGAGGAGGTGCCTACAATGAGCAGTTCTTC
NA NA TRBJ1-1 TRBV11-3 CASSQTGRDTEAFF TGTGCCAGCAGCCAAACAGGGCGTGACACTGAAGCTTTCTTT